A selection of T cell receptor beta chains follows, all from one sample in a study of T-cell reconstitution after alpha-beta-depleted transplantation in children. TCRdb reprocessed the PCR reads with MiXCR, giving one entry per CDR3 protein. This sample has approximately 300,000 distinct CDR3 sequences, with over 9.5% found just once. The starting material was PBMCs, obtained before TCRalphabeta/CD19-depleted stem cell transplant. These receptors originate from a boy in the first two years of life with acute myeloid leukemia, due to receive a stem cell transplant. Both conserved end residues are part of each CDR3. The D gene is left open where the match is weak. For some rows the clone size is stated as once, few or many, or as a class when expanded; others skip it.

j_gene | v_gene | abundance | d_gene | CDR3aa | CDR3nt
TRBJ1-4 | TRBV6-2/TRBV6-3 | many | TRBD1 | CASSYPGTGKIVGTNEKLFF | TGTGCCAGCAGTTACCCCGGGACAGGGAAAATAGTGGGGACTAATGAAAAACTGTTTTTT
TRBJ2-5 | TRBV12-3/TRBV12-4 | many | . | CASSFLSGGPQETQYF | TGTGCCAGCAGTTTTCTCAGCGGAGGGCCTCAAGAGACCCAGTACTTC
TRBJ2-7 | TRBV12-3/TRBV12-4 | many | . | CASGDHVSYEQYF | TGTGCCAGCGGGGACCACGTCTCCTACGAGCAGTACTTC
TRBJ2-3 | TRBV5-1 | many | . | CASSVETSTDTQYF | TGCGCCAGCAGCGTAGAGACTAGCACAGATACGCAGTATTTT
TRBJ1-3 | TRBV14 | many | TRBD1 | CASSQELPGTGRNTIYF | TGTGCCAGCAGCCAAGAACTTCCTGGGACAGGGAGAAACACCATATATTTT
TRBJ1-5 | TRBV7-8 | many | . | CASSSQNQPQHF | TGTGCCAGCAGCTCGCAGAATCAGCCCCAGCATTTT
TRBJ1-5 | TRBV4-3 | many | . | CASSQDVGRQPQHF | TGCGCCAGCAGCCAAGATGTGGGGCGGCAGCCCCAGCATTTT
TRBJ2-1 | TRBV7-2 | many | TRBD1 | CASSLQRTGVRYNEQFF | TGTGCCAGCAGCTTACAAAGGACAGGGGTACGCTACAATGAGCAGTTCTTC
TRBJ1-1 | TRBV30 | many | . | CAWRQQEFTEAFF | TGTGCCTGGAGGCAACAGGAGTTTACTGAAGCTTTCTTT
TRBJ2-7 | TRBV20-1 | many | . | CSARDGGAHEQYF | TGCAGTGCTAGAGATGGGGGGGCGCACGAGCAGTACTTC
TRBJ2-7 | TRBV29-1 | many | TRBD1 | CSVEGEGQGHYEQYF | TGCAGCGTTGAAGGGGAAGGACAGGGCCACTACGAGCAGTACTTC
TRBJ1-1 | TRBV7-8 | many | . | CASSLVSGDTEAFF | TGTGCCAGCAGCTTAGTGAGTGGGGACACTGAAGCTTTCTTT
TRBJ2-4 | TRBV5-6 | many | . | CASSTGAKNIQYF | TGTGCCAGCAGCACAGGGGCCAAAAACATTCAGTACTTC
TRBJ2-1 | TRBV14 | many | . | CASSPGLNNEQFF | TGTGCCAGCAGTCCGGGACTTAACAATGAGCAGTTCTTC
TRBJ2-7 | TRBV15 | . | TRBD2 | CATSRELYGTSGAYEQYF | TGTGCCACCAGCAGAGAATTATACGGGACTAGCGGGGCCTACGAGCAGTACTTC
TRBJ1-6 | TRBV5-1 | . | . | CASSLEQAYNSPLHF | TGCGCCAGCAGCTTGGAGCAGGCTTATAATTCACCCCTCCACTTT
TRBJ2-7 | TRBV7-9 | . | TRBD1 | CASSSSGTGPYF | TGTGCCAGCAGCTCGTCCGGGACAGGCCCTTACTTC
TRBJ1-5 | TRBV4-2 | many | TRBD1 | CASSQDGQAHQPQHF | TGTGCCAGCAGCCAAGACGGACAGGCCCATCAGCCCCAGCATTTT
TRBJ2-7 | TRBV4-3 | many | . | CASSQDWALTYEQYF | TGCGCCAGCAGCCAAGATTGGGCCCTTACCTACGAGCAGTACTTC
TRBJ2-5 | TRBV12-3/TRBV12-4 | many | . | CASSDRYQETQYF | TGTGCCAGCAGTGACAGGTACCAAGAGACCCAGTACTTC
TRBJ1-1 | TRBV2 | many | . | CASSVRQVNTEAFF | TGTGCCAGCAGTGTTCGACAGGTTAACACTGAAGCTTTCTTT
TRBJ2-2 | TRBV30 | many | . | CAWNWDTGELFF | TGTGCCTGGAATTGGGACACCGGGGAGCTGTTTTTT
TRBJ2-4 | TRBV30 | once | . | CAWSVPYREAKNIQYF | TGTGCCTGGAGTGTACCCTACAGGGAAGCCAAAAACATTCAGTACTTC
TRBJ1-4 | TRBV14 | . | . | CASSHNTGTNNEKLFF | TGTGCCAGCAGCCATAATACCGGGACAAACAATGAAAAACTGTTTTTT
TRBJ2-1 | TRBV6-2/TRBV6-3 | . | . | CASSYRARAASYNEQFF | TGTGCCAGCAGTTACAGGGCCAGGGCGGCCAGCTACAATGAGCAGTTCTTC
TRBJ2-7 | TRBV7-8 | . | . | CASSLGLRVQPREQYF | TGTGCCAGCAGCTTAGGGCTCCGGGTCCAACCGAGGGAGCAGTACTTC
TRBJ1-5 | TRBV2 | few | . | CASRKQNRNQPQHF | TGTGCCAGCAGAAAGCAGAATCGAAATCAGCCCCAGCATTTT
TRBJ2-1 | TRBV9 | . | . | CASSVGVAETLRSYNEQFF | TGTGCCAGCAGCGTAGGTGTAGCGGAGACCCTCAGGTCCTACAATGAGCAGTTCTTC
TRBJ1-4 | TRBV6-1 | many | . | CASSVLGEEKLFF | TGTGCCAGCAGTGTTTTGGGTGAAGAAAAACTGTTTTTT
TRBJ2-4 | TRBV3-1 | . | TRBD2 | CSSTGRTSGGAAIQYF | TGTTCCAGCACCGGCCGGACTAGCGGGGGGGCGGCCATTCAGTACTTC
TRBJ2-7 | TRBV20-1 | many | . | CSADSGYEQYF | TGCAGTGCTGACTCAGGGTACGAGCAGTACTTC
TRBJ1-5 | TRBV15 | few | . | CATSRDGPESQHF | TGTGCCACCAGCAGAGACGGACCGGAGTCGCAGCATTTT
TRBJ2-7 | TRBV5-5 | many | . | CASSLLNILYEQYF | TGTGCCAGCAGCTTACTAAATATCCTCTACGAGCAGTACTTC
TRBJ2-2 | TRBV28 | many | . | CASLYRAGELFF | TGTGCCAGCCTCTATCGTGCCGGGGAGCTGTTTTTT
TRBJ1-6 | TRBV6-5 | many | TRBD1 | CASSSRQGRSPLHF | TGTGCCAGCAGTTCCAGACAGGGTCGGTCACCCCTCCACTTT
TRBJ2-5 | TRBV12-3/TRBV12-4 | few | TRBD1 | CASSFGTGGQTQYF | TGTGCCAGCAGTTTTGGGACAGGGGGCCAGACCCAGTACTTC
TRBJ2-1 | TRBV11-2 | few | TRBD1 | CASSFQGAGRGRCNEQFF | TGTGCCAGCAGTTTTCAGGGGGCTGGGCGGGGAAGGTGCAATGAGCAGTTCTTC
TRBJ2-1 | TRBV19 | . | TRBD2 | CASSIVPWTSGDTYNEQFF | TGTGCCAGTAGTATAGTGCCCTGGACTAGCGGAGATACTTACAATGAGCAGTTCTTC
TRBJ1-4 | TRBV4-1 | few | . | CASSQEEDLGEKLFF | TGCGCCAGCAGCCAAGAAGAGGACTTGGGGGAAAAACTGTTTTTT
TRBJ1-2 | TRBV28 | many | . | CASSSAGENGYTF | TGTGCCAGCAGTTCGGCAGGGGAAAATGGCTACACCTTC
TRBJ2-3 | TRBV4-3 | many | . | CASSQEVGQPPFADTQYF | TGCGCCAGCAGCCAAGAAGTAGGCCAACCCCCTTTCGCAGATACGCAGTATTTT
TRBJ2-7 | TRBV12-3/TRBV12-4 | many | . | CASSLRYSYRTYEQYF | TGTGCCAGCAGTTTGAGATACTCATACAGGACCTACGAGCAGTACTTC
TRBJ2-2 | TRBV7-2 | many | . | CASSLTPGDATGELFF | TGTGCCAGCAGCCTAACACCCGGGGATGCGACCGGGGAGCTGTTTTTT
TRBJ1-4 | TRBV6-5 | many | TRBD1 | CASSYSPGQGGEKLFF | TGTGCCAGCAGTTACTCTCCGGGACAGGGTGGGGAAAAACTGTTTTTT
TRBJ2-3 | TRBV20-1 | many | TRBD2 | CSAKTSGAPPDTQYF | TGCAGTGCTAAGACTAGCGGGGCGCCTCCAGATACGCAGTATTTT
TRBJ2-7 | TRBV11-2 | once | . | CASSLEGGVPYEQYF | TGTGCCAGCAGCTTAGAAGGTGGGGTCCCCTACGAGCAGTACTTC